This TCR beta chain emerged from a study of T cells in Graves' hyperthyroidism and ophthalmopathy. The J segment lost 6 bases and the V segment lost 4 bases, leaving 11 bases of the junction unmatched. The germline gives CDR1 SGHAT, CDR2 FQDESV (reference sequence). The CDR3 has 16 residues. A lack of ophthalmopathy progression within 18 months defined stable Graves' hyperthyroidism. Using RNA transcripts as the source, TCR beta CDR3 regions were amplified. With the HTBI primer set, the TCR CDR3 went through a first round of RT-PCR. TCRdb ran MiXCR on the multiplex PCR reads and lists one entry per CDR3 protein. The profile shows around 440,000 distinct CDR3 sequences, roughly 14% of them singletons. This clonotype was recorded at least ten times.

Material: blood. This clonotype was sampled from a woman aged 18-29 years with Graves' hyperthyroidism. This rearrangement joins TRBV11-1 to TRBJ2-7, with 11 positions matching TRBD2. The CDR3 DNA sequence: TGTGCCAGCAGCTACACTAGCGGGAGCCCGTCGCGCGAGCAGTACTTC. Protein: CASSYTSGSPSREQYF.